The clone carrying this T cell receptor (beta chain) was seen many times. This CDR3 has 16 amino acids. The trim removed 6 bases at V and 4 bases at J, leaving 12 bases unmatched. The germline gives CDR1 LNHDA, CDR2 SQIVND (reference sequence). Researchers amplified the TCR beta CDR3 regions from RNA transcripts. The TCR CDR3 was amplified in a first-round RT-PCR using the HTBI primer set. TCRdb re-derived calls from the multiplex PCR reads in MiXCR, one entry per CDR3 protein. The sample includes nearly 600,000 distinct CDR3 sequences, 14% seen only once; the top ten take 4.5% to 6%. Subjects aged 18 to 65 presented with newly diagnosed hyperthyroidism of less than 2 months' duration. This sample stems from a study of T cells in Graves' hyperthyroidism and ophthalmopathy. Study-level background: Peripheral blood was collected at initial diagnosis, before any treatment.

Sequencing used blood. The clonotype originates from a woman in her 30s with Graves' hyperthyroidism that later progressed to Graves' ophthalmopathy. This chain connects TRBV19 to TRBJ2-7; TRBD2 matches at 10 bases. The CDR3 region has the DNA TGTGCCAGTAGCAAGGCCGGAGCGGGAGGGCCGTACGAGCAGTACTTC. It is translated as CASSKAGAGGPYEQYF.